Given below is one TCR beta chain in context. As yet, its antigen is unknown. Per the germline V gene, CDR1 is SGHDT and CDR2 is YYEEEE. Deletions cut 1 base from V and 0 bases from J, with 5 bases between. This CDR3 region has 15 residues. Sequencing of TCR beta, carried out with a high-throughput approach, was applied to CD8+ and CD4+ T cells from the blood. With random hexamers, reverse transcription was performed on about 0.5 to 1 ug of RNA. It was immunoSEQ multiplex PCR that amplified TCR beta CDR3 across 54 Vbeta and 13 Jbeta. TCRdb re-analysed the immunoSEQ multiplex PCR reads in MiXCR, keeping a single row per CDR3 protein. This sample has 160,000 or so distinct CDR3 sequences; 85% to 95% occur once, and the top ten carry roughly 0.11%. This record belongs to a study of CD8 T cells in Susac syndrome. Across the study: Susac syndrome patients were untreated, on corticosteroids with some adding intravenous immunoglobulin, or on intravenous immunoglobulin only. Findings of the study overall: The CD4+ T cell repertoires in Susac syndrome did not show any clonal expansion.

The sample taken for sequencing was CD4+ T cells from PBMCs. The TCR originated in a human donor with Susac syndrome. The rearrangement links TRBV5-6 to TRBJ2-6; D is unresolved. In nucleotides, the CDR3 is TGTGCCAGCAGCTTGACCACCTCTGGGGCCAACGTCCTGACTTTC. Its protein is CASSLTTSGANVLTF. Full variable domain (rest looked up from reference TRBV5-6 and TRBJ2-6): DAGVTQSPTHLIKTRGQQVTLRCSPKSGHDTVSWYQQALGQGPQFIFQYYEEEERQRGNFPDRFSGHQFPNYSSELNVNALLLGDSALYLCASSLTTSGANVLTFGAGSRLTVL.